Listed below are T cell receptor beta chains from one sample, sequenced in a study of early T cells in non-severe SARS-CoV-2 infection. TCRdb passed the 5' RACE reads through MiXCR, listing each CDR3 protein once. Among approximately 75,000 distinct CDR3 sequences listed, over 3.5% were seen once. Sequenced here: whole blood, sampled at baseline. The receptor source for this set is an adult who was a healthcare worker with PCR-confirmed SARS-CoV-2 infection or an uninfected control (not recorded which). The donor label of this sample is uncertain. Each CDR3 is given with its conserved first and last residue. Each record gives: clone size, D gene, J gene, V gene, CDR3 DNA, CDR3 protein. A D gene is named only where the DNA matches it firmly. Where a row states a size, it is once, few, many or the class of an expanded clone; other rows omit it.

clone size: -; D gene: TRBD1; J gene: TRBJ1-1; V gene: TRBV18; CDR3 DNA: TGTGCCAGCTCACCAGGACAGGGCCCGAACACTGAAGCTTTCTTT; CDR3 protein: CASSPGQGPNTEAFF
clone size: -; D gene: -; J gene: TRBJ1-2; V gene: TRBV19; CDR3 DNA: TGTGCCAGCGCTATACCGGGACCCTATGGCTACACCTTC; CDR3 protein: CASAIPGPYGYTF
clone size: few; D gene: TRBD2; J gene: TRBJ2-1; V gene: TRBV5-4; CDR3 DNA: TGTGCCAGCAGTCGAGCGGGGGGGCGAGATGAGCAGTTCTTC; CDR3 protein: CASSRAGGRDEQFF
clone size: few; D gene: -; J gene: TRBJ1-1; V gene: TRBV2; CDR3 DNA: TGTGCCAGCAGTGAGGACCTGAACACTGAAGCTTTCTTT; CDR3 protein: CASSEDLNTEAFF
clone size: many; D gene: -; J gene: TRBJ2-7; V gene: TRBV6-2/TRBV6-3; CDR3 DNA: TGTGCCATCTCAGGAGGTGAGCCCCACGAGCAGTACTTC; CDR3 protein: CAISGGEPHEQYF
clone size: many; D gene: -; J gene: TRBJ1-3; V gene: TRBV29-1; CDR3 DNA: TGCAGCGGCCTGGACAACTCTGGAAACACCATATATTTT; CDR3 protein: CSGLDNSGNTIYF
clone size: few; D gene: -; J gene: TRBJ1-5; V gene: TRBV4-3; CDR3 DNA: TGCGCCAGCAGCCAAGAACTACAGAGGAATCAGCCCCAGCATTTT; CDR3 protein: CASSQELQRNQPQHF
clone size: many; D gene: TRBD2; J gene: TRBJ2-1; V gene: TRBV28; CDR3 DNA: TGTGCCAGCGTCTGGAGCGGGGGGCGGGATGAGCAGTTCTTC; CDR3 protein: CASVWSGGRDEQFF
clone size: -; D gene: TRBD1; J gene: TRBJ1-5; V gene: TRBV12-3/TRBV12-4; CDR3 DNA: TGTGCCAGCAGGTTACAGGGGTCCCTGGGCAATCAGCCCCAGCATTTT; CDR3 protein: CASRLQGSLGNQPQHF
clone size: few; D gene: TRBD1; J gene: TRBJ2-7; V gene: TRBV27; CDR3 DNA: TGTGCCAGCAGACAAGACAGGGTCCCAGTAAACGAGCAGTACTTC; CDR3 protein: CASRQDRVPVNEQYF
clone size: -; D gene: TRBD1; J gene: TRBJ2-1; V gene: TRBV11-1; CDR3 DNA: TGTGCCAGCAGCCCCGGGCCAGACAGGGTTGAGCAGTTCTTC; CDR3 protein: CASSPGPDRVEQFF
clone size: many; D gene: -; J gene: TRBJ2-1; V gene: TRBV10-3; CDR3 DNA: TGTGCCATCAGTGTAAGTGAAGCAGCTAACCGCAATGAGCAGTTCTTC; CDR3 protein: CAISVSEAANRNEQFF
clone size: few; D gene: -; J gene: TRBJ1-3; V gene: TRBV2; CDR3 DNA: TGTGCCAGCAGTGAGGTCTCTGGAAACACCATATATTTT; CDR3 protein: CASSEVSGNTIYF
clone size: many; D gene: -; J gene: TRBJ1-5; V gene: TRBV27; CDR3 DNA: TGTGCCAGCAGTCCAACCACTAGCAATCAGCCCCAGCATTTT; CDR3 protein: CASSPTTSNQPQHF
clone size: -; D gene: -; J gene: TRBJ1-5; V gene: TRBV19; CDR3 DNA: TGTGCCAGTAGTCGCGGATGGGACCCCGGGGGCAATCAGCCCCAGCATTTT; CDR3 protein: CASSRGWDPGGNQPQHF
clone size: many; D gene: -; J gene: TRBJ1-5; V gene: TRBV7-4; CDR3 DNA: TGTGCCAGCAGCCGTCATTGCGGTCGCGGCAATCAGCCCCAGCATTTT; CDR3 protein: CASSRHCGRGNQPQHF
clone size: many; D gene: -; J gene: TRBJ2-1; V gene: TRBV6-2/TRBV6-3; CDR3 DNA: TGTGCCAGCATCCACGGACAACCTTACAATGAGCAGTTCTTC; CDR3 protein: CASIHGQPYNEQFF
clone size: many; D gene: -; J gene: TRBJ1-6; V gene: TRBV11-2; CDR3 DNA: TGTGCCAGCAGCTTAGCCGATTCACCCCTCCACTTT; CDR3 protein: CASSLADSPLHF
clone size: few; D gene: TRBD1; J gene: TRBJ2-4; V gene: TRBV3-1; CDR3 DNA: TGTGCCAGCAGCCAGACAGGGAGCGCCAAAAACATTCAGTACTTC; CDR3 protein: CASSQTGSAKNIQYF